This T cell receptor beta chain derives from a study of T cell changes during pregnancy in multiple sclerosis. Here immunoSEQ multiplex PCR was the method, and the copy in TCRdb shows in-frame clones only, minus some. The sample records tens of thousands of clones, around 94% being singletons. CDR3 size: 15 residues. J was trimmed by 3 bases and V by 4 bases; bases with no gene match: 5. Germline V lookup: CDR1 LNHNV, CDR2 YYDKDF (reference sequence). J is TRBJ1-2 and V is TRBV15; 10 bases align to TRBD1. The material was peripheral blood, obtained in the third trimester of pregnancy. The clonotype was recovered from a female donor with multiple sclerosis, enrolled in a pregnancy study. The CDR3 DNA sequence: TGTGCCACCAGCAAGGGACAGGGGCCCGACTATGGCTACACCTTC. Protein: CATSKGQGPDYGYTF.